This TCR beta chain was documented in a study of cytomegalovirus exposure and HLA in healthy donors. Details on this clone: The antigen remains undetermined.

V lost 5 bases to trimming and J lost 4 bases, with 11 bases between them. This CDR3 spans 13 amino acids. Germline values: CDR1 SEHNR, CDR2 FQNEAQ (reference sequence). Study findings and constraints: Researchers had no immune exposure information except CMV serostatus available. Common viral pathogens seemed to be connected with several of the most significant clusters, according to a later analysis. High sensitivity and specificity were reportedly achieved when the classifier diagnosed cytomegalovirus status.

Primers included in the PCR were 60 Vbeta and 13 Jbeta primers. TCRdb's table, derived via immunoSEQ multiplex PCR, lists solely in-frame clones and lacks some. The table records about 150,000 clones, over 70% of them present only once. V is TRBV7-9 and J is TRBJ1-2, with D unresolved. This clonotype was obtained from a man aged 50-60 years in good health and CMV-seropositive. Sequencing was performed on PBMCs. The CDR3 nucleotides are TGTGCCAGCAGCCCCACAGAATCCTATGGCTACACCTTC. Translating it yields CASSPTESYGYTF. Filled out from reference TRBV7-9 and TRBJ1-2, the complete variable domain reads DTGVSQNPRHKITKRGQNVTFRCDPISEHNRLYWYRQTLGQGPEFLTYFQNEAQLEKSRLLSDRFSAERPKGSFSTLEIQRTEQGDSAMYLCASSPTESYGYTFGSGTRLTVV.